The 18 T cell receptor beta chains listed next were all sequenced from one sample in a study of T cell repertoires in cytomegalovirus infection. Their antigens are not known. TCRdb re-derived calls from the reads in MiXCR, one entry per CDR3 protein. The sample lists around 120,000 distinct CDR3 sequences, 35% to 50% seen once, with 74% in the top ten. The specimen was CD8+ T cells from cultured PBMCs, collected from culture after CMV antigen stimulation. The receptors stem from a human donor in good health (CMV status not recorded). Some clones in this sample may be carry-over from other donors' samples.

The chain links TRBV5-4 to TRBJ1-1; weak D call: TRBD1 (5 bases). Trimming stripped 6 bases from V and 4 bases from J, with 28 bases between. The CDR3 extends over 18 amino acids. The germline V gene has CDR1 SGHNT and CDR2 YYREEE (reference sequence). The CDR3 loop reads CASTRGLRGHLRSTEAFF. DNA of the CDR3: TGTGCCAGCACCCGAGGGTTGAGGGGCCACCTAAGATCCACTGAAGCTTTCTTT. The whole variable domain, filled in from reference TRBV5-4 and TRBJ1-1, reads ETGVTQSPTHLIKTRGQQVTLRCSSQSGHNTVSWYQQALGQGPQFIFQYYREEENGRGNFPPRFSGLQFPNYSSELNVNALELDDSALYLCASTRGLRGHLRSTEAFFGQGTRLTVV.

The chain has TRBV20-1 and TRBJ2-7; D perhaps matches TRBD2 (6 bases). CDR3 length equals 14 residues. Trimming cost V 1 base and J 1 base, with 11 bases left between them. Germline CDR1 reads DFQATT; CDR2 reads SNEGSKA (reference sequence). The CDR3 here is CSARGVAVSYEQYF. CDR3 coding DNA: TGCAGTGCTAGAGGCGTAGCGGTTTCCTACGAGCAGTACTTC.

CDR3 loop: CASSLRSAGTGELFF. The CDR3 DNA follows: TGTGCCAGCAGCTTACGATCAGCCGGGACCGGGGAGCTGTTTTTT. V gene TRBV11-3 combines with J gene TRBJ2-2; D gene ambiguous. This CDR3 comprises 15 residues. Germline V gene sequence: CDR1 SGHNT, CDR2 YENEEA. Trimming left V 2 bases short and J 5 bases short, with 12 bases between.

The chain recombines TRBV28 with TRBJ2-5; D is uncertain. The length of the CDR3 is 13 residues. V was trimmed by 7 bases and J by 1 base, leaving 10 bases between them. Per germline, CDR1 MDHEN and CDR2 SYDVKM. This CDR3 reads CASKEFSQETQYF. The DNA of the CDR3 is TGTGCCAGCAAGGAATTCAGCCAAGAGACCCAGTACTTC. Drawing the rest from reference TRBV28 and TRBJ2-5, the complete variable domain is DVKVTQSSRYLVKRTGEKVFLECVQDMDHENMFWYRQDPGLGLRLIYFSYDVKMKEKGDIPEGYSVSREKKERFSLILESASTNQTSMYLCASKEFSQETQYFGPGTRLLVL.

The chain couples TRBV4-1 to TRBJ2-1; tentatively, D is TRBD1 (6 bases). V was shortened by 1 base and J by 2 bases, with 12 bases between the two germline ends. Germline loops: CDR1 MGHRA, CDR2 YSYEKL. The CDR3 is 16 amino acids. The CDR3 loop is CASSQGGHLTYNEQFF. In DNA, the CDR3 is TGCGCCAGCAGCCAAGGGGGGCACCTAACCTACAATGAGCAGTTCTTC.

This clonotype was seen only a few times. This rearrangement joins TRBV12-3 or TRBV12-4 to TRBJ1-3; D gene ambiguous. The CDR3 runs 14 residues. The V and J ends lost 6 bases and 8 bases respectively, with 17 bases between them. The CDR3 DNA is TGTGCCAGCAGCCTGGCAGCCGGGCAGGACACCATATATTTT. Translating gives CASSLAAGQDTIYF.

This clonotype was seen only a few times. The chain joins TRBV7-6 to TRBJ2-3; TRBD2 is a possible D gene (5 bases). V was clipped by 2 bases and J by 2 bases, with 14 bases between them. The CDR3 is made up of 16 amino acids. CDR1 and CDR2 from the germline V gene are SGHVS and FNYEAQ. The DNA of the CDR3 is TGTGCCAGCAGCTTAAAGGACTTCATTTTCACAGATACGCAGTATTTT. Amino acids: CASSLKDFIFTDTQYF.

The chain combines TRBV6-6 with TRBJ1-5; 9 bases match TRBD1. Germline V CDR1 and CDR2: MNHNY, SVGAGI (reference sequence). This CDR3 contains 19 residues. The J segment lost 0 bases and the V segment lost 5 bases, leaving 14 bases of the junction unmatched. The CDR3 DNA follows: TGTGCCAGCAGTATGGTAGGACAGGGGCAAGGGTATAGCAATCAGCCCCAGCATTTT. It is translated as CASSMVGQGQGYSNQPQHF.

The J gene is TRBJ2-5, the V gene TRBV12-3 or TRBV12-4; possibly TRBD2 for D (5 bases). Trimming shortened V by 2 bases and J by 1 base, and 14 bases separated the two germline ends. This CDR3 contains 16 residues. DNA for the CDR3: TGTGCCAGCAGTTTACCGCCGGGGAAGTCCCAAGAGACCCAGTACTTC. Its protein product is CASSLPPGKSQETQYF.

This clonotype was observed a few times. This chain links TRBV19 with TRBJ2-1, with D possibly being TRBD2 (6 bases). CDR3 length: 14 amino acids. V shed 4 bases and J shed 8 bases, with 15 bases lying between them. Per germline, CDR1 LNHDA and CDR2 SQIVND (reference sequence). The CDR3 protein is CASSTAGSDDEQFF. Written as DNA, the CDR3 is TGTGCCAGTAGTACCGCCGGGAGTGACGATGAGCAGTTCTTC.

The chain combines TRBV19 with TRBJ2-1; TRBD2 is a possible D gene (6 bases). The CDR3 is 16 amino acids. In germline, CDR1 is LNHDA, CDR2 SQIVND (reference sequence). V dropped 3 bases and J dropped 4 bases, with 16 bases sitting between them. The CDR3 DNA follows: TGTGCCAGTAGTATTAAATGGTGGGGGGATTACAATGAGCAGTTCTTC. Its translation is CASSIKWWGDYNEQFF.

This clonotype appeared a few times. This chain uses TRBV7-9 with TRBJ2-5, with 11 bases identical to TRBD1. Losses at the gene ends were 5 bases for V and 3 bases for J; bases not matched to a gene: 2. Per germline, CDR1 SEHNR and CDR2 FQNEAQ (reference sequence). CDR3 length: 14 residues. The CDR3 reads CASSPGQGEETQYF. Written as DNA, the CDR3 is TGTGCCAGCAGCCCGGGACAGGGGGAAGAGACCCAGTACTTC.

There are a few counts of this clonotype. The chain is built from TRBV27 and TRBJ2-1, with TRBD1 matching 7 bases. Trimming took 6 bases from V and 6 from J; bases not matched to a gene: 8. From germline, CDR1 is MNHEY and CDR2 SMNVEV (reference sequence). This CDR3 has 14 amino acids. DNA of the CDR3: TGTGCCAGCAGAAGACCAGGGGGATCCAATGAGCAGTTCTTC. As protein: CASRRPGGSNEQFF.

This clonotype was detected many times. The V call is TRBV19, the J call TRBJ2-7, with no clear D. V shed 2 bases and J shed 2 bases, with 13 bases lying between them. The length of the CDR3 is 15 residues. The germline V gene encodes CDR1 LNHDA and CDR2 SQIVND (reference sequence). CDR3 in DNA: TGTGCCAGTAGTATATCAGGCATACTGGCCTACGAGCAGTACTTC. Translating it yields CASSISGILAYEQYF.

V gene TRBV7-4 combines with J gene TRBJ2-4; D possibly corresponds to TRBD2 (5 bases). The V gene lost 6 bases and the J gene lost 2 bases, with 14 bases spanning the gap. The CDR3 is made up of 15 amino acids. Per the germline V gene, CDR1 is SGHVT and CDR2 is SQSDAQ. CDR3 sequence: CASRSEGGSKNIQYF. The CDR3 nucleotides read TGTGCCAGCAGAAGTGAAGGCGGGTCCAAAAACATTCAGTACTTC.

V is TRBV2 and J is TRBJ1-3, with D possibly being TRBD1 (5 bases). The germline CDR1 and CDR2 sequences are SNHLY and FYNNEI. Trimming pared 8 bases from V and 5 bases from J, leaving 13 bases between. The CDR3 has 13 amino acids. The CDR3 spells CASRGNNRNTIYF. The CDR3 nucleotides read TGTGCCAGCCGGGGGAACAATCGAAACACCATATATTTT.

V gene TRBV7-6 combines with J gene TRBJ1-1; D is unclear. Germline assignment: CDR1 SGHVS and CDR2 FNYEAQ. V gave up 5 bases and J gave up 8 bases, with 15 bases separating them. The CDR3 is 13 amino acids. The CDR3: CASSLVNLQEAFF. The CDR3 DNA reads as TGTGCCAGCAGCCTAGTAAACCTACAGGAAGCTTTCTTT.

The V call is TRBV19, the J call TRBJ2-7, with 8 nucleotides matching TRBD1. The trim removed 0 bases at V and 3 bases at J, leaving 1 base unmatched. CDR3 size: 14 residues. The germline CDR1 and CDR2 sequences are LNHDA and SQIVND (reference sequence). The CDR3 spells CASSIEGTGYEQYF. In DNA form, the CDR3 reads TGTGCCAGTAGTATAGAAGGGACAGGCTACGAGCAGTACTTC.